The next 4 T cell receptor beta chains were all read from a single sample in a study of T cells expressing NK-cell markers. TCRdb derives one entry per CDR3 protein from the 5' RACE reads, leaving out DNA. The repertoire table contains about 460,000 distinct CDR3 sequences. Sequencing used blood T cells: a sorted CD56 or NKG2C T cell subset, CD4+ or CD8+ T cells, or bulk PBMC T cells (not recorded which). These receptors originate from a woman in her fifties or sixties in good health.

This CDR3 reads CSAVDGHGRNEQFF. The chain joins TRBV20-1 to TRBJ2-1; the TCRdb call, TRBD1, lacks DNA for checking. Germline CDR1 reads DFQATT; CDR2 reads SNEGSKA (reference sequence). The CDR3 covers 14 residues.

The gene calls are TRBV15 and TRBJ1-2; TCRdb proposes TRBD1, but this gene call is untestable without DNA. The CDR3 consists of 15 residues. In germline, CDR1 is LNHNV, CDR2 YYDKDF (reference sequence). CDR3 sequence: CATSAQMGADRGYTF. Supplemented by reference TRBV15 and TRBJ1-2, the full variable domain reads DAMVIQNPRYQVTQFGKPVTLSCSQTLNHNVMYWYQQKSSQAPKLLFHYYDKDFNNEADTPDNFQSRRPNTSFCFLDIRSPGLGDTAMYLCATSAQMGADRGYTFGSGTRLTVV.

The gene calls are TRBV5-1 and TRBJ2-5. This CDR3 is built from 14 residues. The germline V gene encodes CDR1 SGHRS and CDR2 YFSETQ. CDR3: CASSVTDSQETQYF. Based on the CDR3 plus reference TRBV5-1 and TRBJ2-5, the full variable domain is KAGVTQTPRYLIKTRGQQVTLSCSPISGHRSVSWYQQTPGQGLQFLFEYFSETQRNKGNFPGRFSGRQFSNSRSEMNVSTLELGDSALYLCASSVTDSQETQYFGPGTRLLVL.

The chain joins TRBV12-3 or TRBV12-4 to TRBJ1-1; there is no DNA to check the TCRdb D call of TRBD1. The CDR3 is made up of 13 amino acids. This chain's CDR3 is CASWDLQGTEAFF.